One and the same sample provided the 26 T cell receptor beta chains below, sequenced in a study of blood T cell repertoires in COVID-19. The repertoire was sequenced with immunoSEQ multiplex PCR; TCRdb's copy has only in-frame clones and lacks some. This sample has roughly 100,000 clones, with roughly 71% found just once. Sequencing used peripheral blood. These receptors came from a woman of 80 years or more with acute or convalescent COVID-19.

This clone was counted a single time. The chain couples TRBV19 to TRBJ2-1; 8 bases are shared with TRBD1. CDR3 length: 18 amino acids. Germline CDR1 and CDR2: LNHDA and SQIVND (reference sequence). Losses at the gene ends were 5 bases for V and 7 bases for J; bases not matched to a gene: 19. CDR3 in DNA: TGTGCCAGTAGTCCTAAACGCCCGGACAGGGTTCTGGCGAATGAGCAGTTCTTC. This sequence encodes CASSPKRPDRVLANEQFF.

This chain links TRBV5-1 with TRBJ2-7; D gene uncertain. There are 14 residues in the CDR3. The V gene's germline CDR1 is SGHRS and CDR2 YFSETQ. The germline V and J ends were trimmed by 0 bases and 2 bases, with 9 bases remaining between them. The CDR3 sequence is CASSLGVITYEQYF. CDR3 bases: TGCGCCAGCAGCTTGGGAGTCATAACCTACGAGCAGTACTTC.

The chain is built from TRBV3-1 (or the pseudogene TRBV3-2) and TRBJ1-2; a weak D match, TRBD1 (6 bases). The CDR3 length is 19 residues. Trimming removed 4 bases from V and 0 bases from J, with 24 bases in between. The germline gives CDR1 LGHDT, CDR2 YNNKEL (reference sequence). CDR3 sequence: CASSPLQRGHLTTNYGYTF. For the CDR3, the DNA is TGTGCCAGCAGCCCCCTACAACGGGGACACCTTACCACTAACTATGGCTACACCTTC.

This chain uses TRBV24-1 with TRBJ2-5; 8 nucleotides match TRBD2. V was pared by 8 bases and J by 1 base, with 5 bases of the junction left unmatched. Germline V lookup: CDR1 KGHDR, CDR2 SFDVKD. CDR3 length: 14 amino acids. The CDR3 DNA is TGTGCCACCAAGGCTAGCGGGTCCCAAGAGACCCAGTACTTC. Translated: CATKASGSQETQYF.

V is TRBV28 and J is TRBJ2-7, with a weak D call TRBD2 (6 bases). V shed 6 bases and J shed 6 bases, with 18 bases lying between them. CDR1 MDHEN and CDR2 SYDVKM come from the germline V gene. This CDR3 comprises 14 residues. CDR3 residues: CASRNEAGSREQYF. The DNA for the CDR3 is TGTGCCAGCAGGAACGAGGCGGGATCCCGCGAGCAGTACTTC.

V gene TRBV18 combines with J gene TRBJ2-2, with TRBD2 matching 8 bases. The CDR3 covers 16 residues. Trimming took 4 bases from V and 5 from J; bases not matched to a gene: 9. From germline, CDR1 is KGHSH and CDR2 LQKENI. The CDR3 sequence is CASSRTSGGGTGELFF. CDR3 DNA: TGTGCCAGCTCACGAACAAGCGGGGGCGGAACCGGGGAGCTGTTTTTT.

This chain uses TRBV5-1 with TRBJ1-3; the match to TRBD1 covers 7 bases. After removal of 6 bases from V and 2 bases from J, the junction contained 8 bases not matched to a gene. The CDR3 is 15 residues long. The V gene's germline CDR1 is SGHRS and CDR2 YFSETQ. The CDR3 region is CASTEDQGAGNTIYF. The CDR3 nucleotides read TGCGCCAGCACAGAAGATCAGGGGGCTGGAAACACCATATATTTT.

The chain employs TRBV18 and TRBJ1-2; possibly TRBD1 for D (6 bases). The CDR3 consists of 13 residues. Trimming cost V 6 bases and J 1 base, with 9 bases left between them. Germline CDR1 reads KGHSH; CDR2 reads LQKENI. CDR3 residues: CASSEGDNYGYTF. CDR3 DNA: TGTGCCAGCTCCGAGGGGGATAACTATGGCTACACCTTC.

The chain joins TRBV25-1 to TRBJ2-2; the match to TRBD1 covers 8 bases. Germline CDR1 reads MGHDK; CDR2 reads SYGVNS. Losses at the gene ends were 3 bases for V and 1 base for J; bases not matched to a gene: 4. This CDR3 has 16 amino acids. Here the CDR3 DNA reads TGTGCCAGCAGTGACACCGGGACAGGGAACACCGGGGAGCTGTTTTTT. Translated, it gives CASSDTGTGNTGELFF. Full variable domain (missing parts from reference TRBV25-1 and TRBJ2-2): EADIYQTPRYLVIGTGKKITLECSQTMGHDKMYWYQQDPGMELHLIHYSYGVNSTEKGDLSSESTVSRIRTEHFPLTLESARPSHTSQYLCASSDTGTGNTGELFFGEGSRLTVL.

The rearrangement uses TRBV6-6 and TRBJ2-4; a possible D gene is TRBD1 (6 bases). This CDR3 region has 14 residues. Trimming removed 6 bases at V and 3 bases at J, with 12 bases between. Germline V gives CDR1 MNHNY, CDR2 SVGAGI (reference sequence). CDR3 sequence reads: CASSSQGFKNIQYF. The CDR3 region has the DNA TGTGCCAGCAGCTCCCAGGGGTTCAAAAACATTCAGTACTTC.

In this sample, this clone turned up a few times. For the CDR3, the DNA is TGTGCCAGCACCGTCCTGGGACAGGGAGGACAGCCCCAGCATTTT. It specifies CASTVLGQGGQPQHF. The V call is TRBV28, the J call TRBJ1-5; 9 nucleotides line up with TRBD1. V was pared by 7 bases and J by 7 bases, with 11 bases of the junction left unmatched. The CDR3 totals 15 residues. Germline V gene data show CDR1 as MDHEN and CDR2 as SYDVKM.

The CDR3 sequence: CASSLSDRVYGYTF. In nucleotides, the CDR3 is TGTGCCAGCAGTCTCTCGGACAGGGTCTATGGCTACACCTTC. The V and J genes are TRBV28 and TRBJ1-2; 8 bases align to TRBD1. Trimming at V came to 5 bases and at J to 4 bases, leaving 6 bases not matched to a gene. The germline gives CDR1 MDHEN, CDR2 SYDVKM. This CDR3 is 14 amino acids long.

In its sample, this clone was seen a few times. The rearrangement uses TRBV5-5 and TRBJ1-6, with 8 bases matching TRBD1. The CDR3 totals 15 residues. The ends lost 1 base at V and 7 bases at J; junction bases unmatched: 4. From germline, CDR1 is SGHKS and CDR2 YYEKEE (reference sequence). The CDR3 sequence: CASSLYGQGNSPLHF. The CDR3 nucleotides read TGTGCCAGCAGCTTGTACGGACAGGGAAATTCACCCCTCCACTTT. Full variable domain (rest looked up from reference TRBV5-5 and TRBJ1-6): DAGVTQSPTHLIKTRGQQVTLRCSPISGHKSVSWYQQVLGQGPQFIFQYYEKEERGRGNFPDRFSARQFPNYSSELNVNALLLGDSALYLCASSLYGQGNSPLHFGNGTRLTVT.

The chain uses TRBV5-5 and TRBJ2-7; tentatively, D is TRBD2 (6 bases). This CDR3 has 13 amino acids. Germline lookup yields CDR1 SGHKS and CDR2 YYEKEE (reference sequence). Trimming stripped 4 bases from V and 2 bases from J, with 10 bases between. The CDR3 DNA reads TGTGCCAGCAGCCGGGCGGGGACCTACGAGCAGTACTTC. Translated: CASSRAGTYEQYF.

The V call is TRBV15, the J call TRBJ2-7; TRBD2 aligns across 8 bases. Trimming removed 0 bases from V and 3 bases from J; junction bases left unmatched: 4. CDR3 length equals 15 residues. In germline, CDR1 is LNHNV, CDR2 YYDKDF (reference sequence). DNA for the CDR3: TGTGCCACCAGCAGAGAAAGCGGGAGTCTCTACGAGCAGTACTTC. As protein: CATSRESGSLYEQYF.

The rearrangement links TRBV27 to TRBJ2-7; D not resolved. The germline CDR1 and CDR2 sequences are MNHEY and SMNVEV (reference sequence). V lost 0 bases and J 0 bases, leaving 9 bases between the germline ends. The CDR3 has 15 residues. As DNA, the CDR3 is TGTGCCAGCAGTTTATCGCGCGTAGCCTCCTACGAGCAGTACTTC. Its protein product is CASSLSRVASYEQYF.

The J gene is TRBJ1-4, the V gene TRBV9, with 10 nucleotides matching TRBD1. CDR1 is SGDLS, CDR2 YYNGEE, per germline. The CDR3 has 14 residues. After removal of 3 bases from V and 13 bases from J, the junction contained 9 bases not matched to a gene. CDR3 in DNA: TGTGCCAGCAGCGACCGGGACAGGGGTGTTCTACTGTTTTTT. Its translation is CASSDRDRGVLLFF. The complete variable domain, with remaining parts taken from reference TRBV9 and TRBJ1-4, reads DSGVTQTPKHLITATGQRVTLRCSPRSGDLSVYWYQQSLDQGLQFLIQYYNGEERAKGNILERFSAQQFPDLHSELNLSSLELGDSALYFCASSDRDRGVLLFFGSGTQLSVL.

This rearrangement joins TRBV20-1 to TRBJ2-7, with D tentatively TRBD2 (6 bases). Germline CDR1 and CDR2: DFQATT and SNEGSKA (reference sequence). V shed 3 bases and J shed 3 bases, with 15 bases lying between them. This CDR3 is built from 14 residues. CDR3 sequence (DNA): TGCAGTGCTAGTCCTAGCGTGGCGTTCTACGAGCAGTACTTC. Translating it yields CSASPSVAFYEQYF.

The CDR3 reads CASSFSYNEQFF. The CDR3 DNA reads TGTGCCAGCAGCTTTTCCTACAATGAGCAGTTCTTC. The rearrangement uses TRBV2 and TRBJ2-1; D gene uncertain. The CDR3 loop spans 12 amino acids. Germline V lookup: CDR1 SNHLY, CDR2 FYNNEI. The V gene lost 6 bases and the J gene lost 1 base, with 4 bases spanning the gap. Together with reference TRBV2 and TRBJ2-1, the CDR3 gives the full variable domain: EPEVTQTPSHQVTQMGQEVILRCVPISNHLYFYWYRQILGQKVEFLVSFYNNEISEKSEIFDDQFSVERPDGSNFTLKIRSTKLEDSAMYFCASSFSYNEQFFGPGTRLTVL.

The chain couples TRBV5-8 to TRBJ1-5, with 10 bases aligning to TRBD1. V dropped 2 bases and J dropped 6; count of bases not matched to a gene: 8. The CDR3 has 16 residues. Germline values: CDR1 SGHTS, CDR2 YDEGEE. The CDR3 here is CASSFLYGTGVQPQHF. In DNA form, the CDR3 reads TGTGCCAGCAGCTTTCTGTATGGGACAGGGGTTCAGCCCCAGCATTTT.

V and J are TRBV10-3 and TRBJ2-5; D perhaps matches TRBD1 (6 bases). The CDR3 extends over 13 amino acids. Germline V gene lookup returns CDR1 ENHRY and CDR2 SYGVKD. V lost 6 bases and J 3 bases, leaving 11 bases between the germline ends. The CDR3 spells CAIRPQGEETQYF. The CDR3 DNA sequence: TGTGCCATCAGGCCACAGGGTGAAGAGACCCAGTACTTC.

This chain joins TRBV6-5 and TRBJ1-2; D uncertain. In germline, CDR1 is MNHEY, CDR2 SVGAGI. The CDR3 contains 12 residues. V lost 5 bases, J lost 7 bases, and 11 bases lay in between. The CDR3 DNA follows: TGTGCCAGCAGTCCCCCAGGTCTTGGCTACACCTTC. Translation: CASSPPGLGYTF.

This chain links TRBV5-1 with TRBJ2-2, with TRBD1 identical over 9 bases. Germline V gives CDR1 SGHRS, CDR2 YFSETQ. The CDR3 runs 15 residues. V lost 0 bases and J lost 5; bases outside the gene matches: 2. CDR3 DNA sequence: TGCGCCAGCAGCTTGGACAGGGGGCAGACCGGGGAGCTGTTTTTT. This sequence encodes CASSLDRGQTGELFF.

V usage is TRBV5-1 and J usage is TRBJ2-7; 10 bases match TRBD1. With 5 bases clipped from V and 5 bases from J, the junction kept 4 bases outside the gene matches. The CDR3 runs 13 residues. Germline V gene data show CDR1 as SGHRS and CDR2 as YFSETQ. The CDR3 spells CASRKGQGNEQYF. CDR3 coding DNA: TGCGCCAGCAGGAAGGGACAGGGGAACGAGCAGTACTTC.

The chain is built from TRBV30 and TRBJ1-1, with 7 bases aligning to TRBD1. This CDR3 has 13 amino acids. The germline V gene has CDR1 GTSNPN and CDR2 SVGIG (reference sequence). J lost 4 bases, V lost 1 base, and 3 bases had no gene match. The CDR3 spells CAWSGGGLTEAFF. In DNA form, the CDR3 reads TGTGCCTGGAGTGGAGGGGGCCTCACTGAAGCTTTCTTT.

The V call is TRBV25-1, the J call TRBJ1-1, with D hard to call. This CDR3 region has 14 residues. In germline, CDR1 is MGHDK, CDR2 SYGVNS. Trimming pared 2 bases from V and 6 bases from J, leaving 13 bases between. Here the CDR3 DNA reads TGTGCCAGCAGTGAAGACCTGGGCGTCGCTGAAGCTTTCTTT. Its protein is CASSEDLGVAEAFF. The whole variable domain, remainder taken from reference TRBV25-1 and TRBJ1-1, is EADIYQTPRYLVIGTGKKITLECSQTMGHDKMYWYQQDPGMELHLIHYSYGVNSTEKGDLSSESTVSRIRTEHFPLTLESARPSHTSQYLCASSEDLGVAEAFFGQGTRLTVV.